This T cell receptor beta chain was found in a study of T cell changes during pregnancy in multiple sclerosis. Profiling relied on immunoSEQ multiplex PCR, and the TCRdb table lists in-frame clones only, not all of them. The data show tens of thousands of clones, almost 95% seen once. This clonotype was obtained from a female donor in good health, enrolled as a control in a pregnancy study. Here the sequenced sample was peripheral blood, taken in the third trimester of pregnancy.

The CDR3 protein is CASSQEGMGTSGSGGNEQFF. CDR3 coding DNA: TGCGCCAGCAGCCAAGAAGGGATGGGGACTAGCGGGAGTGGGGGAAATGAGCAGTTCTTC. This sequence joins TRBV4-1 and TRBJ2-1; 14 positions agree with TRBD2. V lost 0 bases to trimming and J lost 7 bases; unmatched junction nucleotides: 14. The CDR3 has 20 residues. Germline loops: CDR1 MGHRA, CDR2 YSYEKL.